One and the same sample provided the 21 T cell receptor beta chains below, sequenced in a study of coeliac disease. Repertoires were generated with immunoSEQ multiplex PCR, while TCRdb's copy carries only in-frame clones and drops some. The sample carries approximately 9,000 clones, roughly two thirds recorded once. Specimen: lamina propria lymphocytes from the gut. The source of these receptors is a woman aged 55-69 years with celiac disease.

The CDR3: CASSSQLGGSEKLFF. For the CDR3, the DNA is TGTGCCAGCAGCTCACAACTGGGAGGGTCTGAAAAACTGTTTTTT. The rearrangement joins TRBV5-5 to TRBJ1-4; no firm D call. CDR3 length: 15 amino acids. The germline V gene has CDR1 SGHKS and CDR2 YYEKEE (reference sequence). Between the trimmed V and J ends, which lost 3 bases and 7 bases, there was a span of 16 bases.

In DNA, the CDR3 is TGCGCCAGCAGCCAAGCTCCGGGACAGCTCTACGAGCAGTACTTC. Amino acid sequence: CASSQAPGQLYEQYF. The chain has TRBV4-1 and TRBJ2-7; TRBD1 matches 7 bases. Germline-derived CDR1 and CDR2 are MGHRA and YSYEKL. This CDR3 region has 15 residues. V shed 1 base, J shed 3 bases, and the junction held 6 bases outside the gene matches.

The rearrangement joins TRBV6-4 to TRBJ2-3, with TRBD2 identical over 12 bases. The V segment lost 5 bases and the J segment 6 bases; nucleotides outside the gene matches: 6. The CDR3 has 15 amino acids. Germline V gene data show CDR1 as MRHNA and CDR2 as SNTAGT. CDR3 amino acids: CASSTTSGGLDTQYF. CDR3 DNA sequence: TGTGCCAGCAGTACGACTAGCGGGGGCTTGGATACGCAGTATTTT.

The chain links TRBV4-1 to TRBJ2-7, with D perhaps matching TRBD1 (6 bases). The V end lost 5 bases, the J end lost 5 bases, and 16 bases lay between the germline ends. CDR1 MGHRA and CDR2 YSYEKL come from the germline V gene. The CDR3 is 14 amino acids. The DNA of the CDR3 is TGCGCCAGCAGCGAACCCCACAGGGACCACGAGCAGTACTTC. It yields the protein CASSEPHRDHEQYF.

This rearrangement joins TRBV2 to TRBJ2-1, with 8 bases identical to TRBD2. Germline V gives CDR1 SNHLY, CDR2 FYNNEI. J was trimmed by 12 bases and V by 10 bases; bases with no gene match: 8. This CDR3 comprises 11 residues. The CDR3 is CATGPSGGQFF. CDR3 DNA sequence: TGTGCCACGGGACCGAGCGGGGGGCAGTTCTTC. The entire variable domain, with the rest obtained from reference TRBV2 and TRBJ2-1, is as follows: EPEVTQTPSHQVTQMGQEVILRCVPISNHLYFYWYRQILGQKVEFLVSFYNNEISEKSEIFDDQFSVERPDGSNFTLKIRSTKLEDSAMYFCATGPSGGQFFGPGTRLTVL.

The V call is TRBV7-9, the J call TRBJ2-5; the match to TRBD1 covers 8 bases. J was trimmed by 4 bases and V by 10 bases; bases with no gene match: 11. Germline lookup yields CDR1 SEHNR and CDR2 FQNEAQ (reference sequence). The CDR3 has 14 amino acids. DNA for the CDR3: TGTGCCACCACCGGACAGGGACGAGCAGAGACCCAGTACTTC. As protein: CATTGQGRAETQYF.

The sample holds a few counts of this clone. The chain has TRBV18 and TRBJ2-5; no reliable D call. The CDR3 has 10 residues. Trimming stripped 5 bases from V and 5 bases from J, with 3 bases between. The germline CDR1 and CDR2 sequences are KGHSH and LQKENI. Written as DNA, the CDR3 is TGTGCCAGCTCAGAGGAGACCCAGTACTTC. Amino acids: CASSEETQYF.

The chain has TRBV10-2 and TRBJ1-1; D is perhaps TRBD1 (5 bases). CDR3 length: 13 amino acids. Germline V gives CDR1 WSHSY, CDR2 SAAADI. V was clipped by 4 bases and J by 1 base, with 7 bases between them. The CDR3 DNA is TGCGCCAGCAGTGGCCAGGGGAACACTGAAGCTTTCTTT. As protein: CASSGQGNTEAFF.

Points on this clone: Other DNA sequences in this specimen translate into the identical CDR3. The V and J genes are TRBV4-2 and TRBJ1-6; unclear D gene. The CDR3 length is 16 residues. In germline, CDR1 is LGHNA, CDR2 YNFKEQ. The V and J ends lost 4 bases and 3 bases respectively, with 13 bases between them. CDR3 amino acids: CASSLSGGNYNSPLHF. The CDR3 DNA reads as TGTGCCAGCAGCCTGAGCGGCGGAAACTATAATTCACCCCTCCACTTT.

The rearrangement joins TRBV7-2 to TRBJ1-3; D is unresolved. The ends were cut back, 5 bases at V and 4 bases at J, with 6 bases in the middle. In germline, CDR1 is SGHTA, CDR2 FQGNSA. This CDR3 region has 12 residues. CDR3 bases: TGTGCCAGCAGCCCGTCCGGAAACACCATATATTTT. Its protein product is CASSPSGNTIYF.

The chain joins TRBV4-3 to TRBJ2-6; tentative D call: TRBD1 (6 bases). Trimming took off 1 base at V and 0 bases at J, with 19 bases between the two ends. The CDR3 totals 20 residues. Germline loops: CDR1 LGHNA, CDR2 YSLEER. CDR3 residues: CASSQVQGRGLSSGANVLTF. The CDR3 coding sequence is TGCGCCAGCAGCCAAGTTCAGGGGAGAGGGTTAAGCTCTGGGGCCAACGTCCTGACTTTC.

This clone has a single count. The CDR3 DNA reads TGCGCCAGCAGATTTACCGGGAGCTCCTACAATGAGCAGTTCTTC. Translated: CASRFTGSSYNEQFF. J is TRBJ2-1 and V is TRBV4-1; maybe TRBD2 (6 bases). Per the germline V gene, CDR1 is MGHRA and CDR2 is YSYEKL. Trimming shortened V by 6 bases and J by 0 bases, and 12 bases separated the two germline ends. The CDR3 has 15 residues.

The chain recombines TRBV10-3 with TRBJ2-5; perhaps TRBD2 as D (6 bases). The tail of the sequence fits TRBJ2-7 better, so the J call may be wrong. Germline CDR1 and CDR2: ENHRY and SYGVKD. This CDR3 is 12 amino acids long. In DNA, the CDR3 is TGTGCCATCAGTTATGCGGGGTACGAGCAGTACTTC. Residues: CAISYAGYEQYF.

This clone was seen more than once but under ten times. The chain employs TRBV4-1 and TRBJ1-1, with 7 bases that match TRBD1. The V gene end was trimmed by 2 bases and the J gene end by 5 bases; junction bases not matched to a gene: 8. This CDR3 contains 15 residues. Germline V CDR1 and CDR2: MGHRA, YSYEKL. The CDR3 protein is CASSQPLTGWTEAFF. As DNA, the CDR3 is TGCGCCAGCAGCCAACCATTGACAGGGTGGACTGAAGCTTTCTTT.

The chain uses TRBV6-5 and TRBJ2-2; perhaps TRBD2 as D (6 bases). Germline V CDR1 and CDR2: MNHEY, SVGAGI. Trimming stripped 2 bases from V and 4 bases from J, with 14 bases between. This CDR3 spans 16 amino acids. This CDR3 is CASSYAGPRSTGELFF. CDR3 nucleotide sequence: TGTGCCAGCAGTTACGCGGGGCCCCGGTCCACCGGGGAGCTGTTTTTT.

The chain carries TRBV7-2 and TRBJ2-3; D gene uncertain. This CDR3 is 15 amino acids long. V was clipped by 4 bases and J by 2 bases, with 13 bases between them. Germline CDR1 is SGHTA and CDR2 is FQGNSA. The CDR3 DNA follows: TGTGCCAGCAGCTCCCAGGTGGGCACCACAGATACGCAGTATTTT. Protein sequence: CASSSQVGTTDTQYF.

This sequence joins TRBV4-2 and TRBJ2-3, with 7 bases fitting TRBD2. The CDR3 extends over 14 amino acids. Germline CDR1 is LGHNA and CDR2 is YNFKEQ. V lost 4 bases, J lost 2 bases, and 3 bases stayed unmatched. CDR3 loop: CASSLGGITDTQYF. The CDR3 DNA reads TGTGCCAGCAGCCTCGGGGGGATCACAGATACGCAGTATTTT.

The chain uses TRBV7-6 and TRBJ1-5, with D uncertain. Germline loops: CDR1 SGHVS, CDR2 FNYEAQ. The CDR3 has 15 amino acids. Trimming removed 0 bases from V and 0 bases from J, with 6 bases in between. CDR3 nucleotides: TGTGCCAGCAGCTTAGCCCTCGGTAGCAATCAGCCCCAGCATTTT. It translates to CASSLALGSNQPQHF.

The chain joins TRBV27 to TRBJ1-6; D not resolved. The CDR3 totals 13 residues. V lost 6 bases and J lost 7, with 10 bases in between. The germline gives CDR1 MNHEY, CDR2 SMNVEV (reference sequence). The CDR3 is CASSRSQNSPLHF. Written as DNA, the CDR3 is TGTGCCAGCAGCCGAAGTCAGAATTCACCCCTCCACTTT.

V gene TRBV18 combines with J gene TRBJ1-1; 8 nucleotides line up with TRBD1. V was pared by 6 bases and J by 0 bases, with 15 bases of the junction left unmatched. The V gene's germline CDR1 is KGHSH and CDR2 LQKENI. This CDR3 has 18 residues. The CDR3 region is CASSIRGQGAMMNTEAFF. The DNA of the CDR3 is TGTGCCAGCTCTATACGCGGGCAGGGGGCTATGATGAACACTGAAGCTTTCTTT.

The chain links TRBV5-1 to TRBJ1-2; 9 bases line up with TRBD1. Unmatched junction bases numbered 8, after V lost 0 bases and J lost 8 bases. Per germline, CDR1 SGHRS and CDR2 YFSETQ. The CDR3 spans 15 residues. The chain's CDR3 is CASSLGTDRGRGYTF. As DNA, the CDR3 is TGCGCCAGCAGCTTGGGGACCGACAGGGGGAGAGGCTACACCTTC.